Each of the 21 T cell receptor beta chains below was sequenced from the same sample in a study of T cells in Graves' hyperthyroidism and ophthalmopathy. The CDR3 regions of TCR beta were amplified from RNA transcripts. The study used the HTBI primer set for a first-round RT-PCR of the TCR CDR3. Each CDR3 protein is one row after TCRdb ran MiXCR on the multiplex PCR reads. The repertoire holds a few hundred thousand distinct CDR3 sequences, with 46% as singletons. The material sequenced was peripheral blood or thyroid tissue (not recorded which). The receptors originated from a woman aged 18-30 years with Graves' hyperthyroidism.

This clonotype has more than one count but fewer than ten. V and J are TRBV29-1 and TRBJ2-1; 8 nucleotides line up with TRBD2. The CDR3 runs 13 residues. Per the germline V gene, CDR1 is SQVTM and CDR2 is ANQGSEA. V lost 4 bases to trimming and J lost 7 bases; unmatched junction nucleotides: 6. CDR3 in DNA: TGCAGCGTTGGAGCGGGAGCCGGGAATGAGCAGTTCTTC. This gives the protein CSVGAGAGNEQFF.

This rearrangement joins TRBV24-1 to TRBJ1-2, with D perhaps TRBD1 (5 bases). The CDR3 runs to 15 residues. The ends were cut back, 3 bases at V and 6 bases at J, with 16 bases in the middle. CDR1 is KGHDR and CDR2 is SFDVKD in the germline V gene. CDR3 nucleotides: TGTGCCACCAGTGATCCCCGGACGGACATCAATGGCTACACCTTC. Translating it yields CATSDPRTDINGYTF.

Comments on this clonotype: A much more abundant neighbour one base away suggests this may be a read error. The rearrangement joins TRBV6-5 to TRBJ2-7, with D perhaps TRBD1 or TRBD2 (5 bases each). This CDR3 has 13 amino acids. Germline V lookup: CDR1 MNHEY, CDR2 SVGAGI. The CDR3 here is CAGSYRDRYEQYF. The CDR3 DNA reads TGTGCCGGCAGTTACCGGGACCGCTACGAGCAGTACTTC.

This clonotype was observed at least ten times. CDR3 DNA: TGTGCCAGCACCGTCAGGGGGAGCAATCAGCCCCAGCATTTT. It codes for CASTVRGSNQPQHF. The chain combines TRBV12-3 or TRBV12-4 with TRBJ1-5; 7 bases line up with TRBD1. V lost 7 bases and J lost 1; bases outside the gene matches: 4. This CDR3 comprises 14 residues.

The rearrangement links TRBV7-3 to TRBJ2-3; D is possibly TRBD1 (5 bases). CDR3 length: 16 residues. V lost 1 base and J lost 1, with 12 bases in between. Germline V gives CDR1 SGHTA, CDR2 FQGTGA. The CDR3 reads CASSLRIGRGTDTQYF. DNA for the CDR3: TGTGCCAGCAGCTTAAGGATTGGCAGGGGCACAGATACGCAGTATTTT.

This clonotype was seen ten or more times. V usage is TRBV2 and J usage is TRBJ2-7; 8 bases align to TRBD2. The germline CDR1 and CDR2 sequences are SNHLY and FYNNEI. V lost 2 bases, J lost 2 bases, and 2 bases stayed unmatched. CDR3 length: 14 residues. Written as DNA, the CDR3 is TGTGCCAGCAGTGAACGGGAGGGGCCCTACGAGCAGTACTTC. This codes for CASSEREGPYEQYF.

This clonotype was detected a few times. The V call is TRBV12-3 or TRBV12-4, the J call TRBJ2-3; D unclear. This CDR3 is built from 14 residues. This CDR3 reads CASGSPDISDTQYF. As DNA, the CDR3 is TGTGCTAGTGGTTCCCCCGACATCTCGGATACGCAGTATTTT.

The rearrangement links TRBV7-8 to TRBJ2-3; 10 positions match TRBD2. Germline V lookup: CDR1 SGHVS, CDR2 FQNEAQ. The CDR3 runs 16 residues. With V trimmed by 2 bases and J by 3 bases, 5 bases remained unmatched. In DNA form, the CDR3 reads TGTGCCAGCAGCTTAAGGCTAGCGGGAGCAACAGATACGCAGTATTTT. Its translation: CASSLRLAGATDTQYF.

This clonotype was seen repeatedly, ten times or more. In nucleotides, the CDR3 is TGCAGCGTTGAAGGGTTAGCGGGAGTGATGCATACGCAGTATTTT. It encodes CSVEGLAGVMHTQYF. The rearrangement joins TRBV29-1 to TRBJ2-3; 9 nucleotides line up with TRBD2. V was clipped by 1 base and J by 7 bases; unmatched bases: 9. The CDR3 consists of 15 residues. Germline assignment: CDR1 SQVTM and CDR2 ANQGSEA.

This clonotype was seen ten or more times. V gene TRBV19 combines with J gene TRBJ1-4; the match to TRBD1 covers 9 bases. V dropped 4 bases and J dropped 7; count of bases not matched to a gene: 10. CDR1 and CDR2 (germline): LNHDA, SQIVND (reference sequence). The CDR3 runs to 16 residues. Here the CDR3 reads CASSRLLGQGREKLFF. CDR3 DNA: TGTGCCAGTAGTAGGCTATTGGGACAGGGCCGTGAAAAACTGTTTTTT.

As to this clonotype: Germline and junction disagree at one end, which may indicate a read error. The J gene is TRBJ2-1, the V gene TRBV15; 9 bases map to TRBD2. CDR1 is LNHNV, CDR2 YYDKDF, per germline (reference sequence). The CDR3 has 14 residues. DNA for the CDR3: TGTGCCACCAGGGGGACTAGCTCCGTCAATGAGCGGTTCTTC. Its translation: CATRGTSSVNERFF.

In nucleotides, the CDR3 is TGTGCCAGCGCTTACCCCGGACGTGCCCAAGAGACCCAGTACTTC. It specifies CASAYPGRAQETQYF. The rearrangement uses TRBV6-2 or TRBV6-3 and TRBJ2-5; D unclear. The germline V and J ends were trimmed by 8 bases and 1 base, with 17 bases remaining between them. This CDR3 region has 15 residues. Germline CDR1 and CDR2: MNHEY and SVGEGT.

The chain couples TRBV29-1 to TRBJ2-7; D perhaps matches TRBD2 (6 bases). The CDR3 is 13 amino acids. Germline CDR1 SQVTM, CDR2 ANQGSEA. V was shortened by 6 bases and J by 7 bases, with 19 bases between the two germline ends. Here the CDR3 DNA reads TGCAGCGTCAGGAGGGGTAGCGGCGATGAGCAGTACTTC. Residues: CSVRRGSGDEQYF.

This clonotype was detected many times. The chain carries TRBV7-2 and TRBJ2-5; maybe TRBD1 (6 bases). Germline CDR1 reads SGHTA; CDR2 reads FQGNSA. This CDR3 contains 14 residues. Trimming took 5 bases from V and 11 from J, leaving 21 bases between them. CDR3 amino acids: CASSPGGSEGSQYF. The CDR3 nucleotides read TGTGCCAGCAGCCCTGGGGGCAGCGAGGGGTCTCAGTACTTC.

This clonotype was picked up one time. Because it lacks the conserved phenylalanine or tryptophan at the end, this CDR3 is likely a read error. No DNA is shown, since the ends of the CDR3 on it are uncertain; the CDR3 is the one TCRdb lists. This chain connects TRBV5-6 to TRBJ2-6; the table's D call, TRBD1, has no DNA check behind it. The CDR3 spans 16 residues, counting both ends. Germline-derived CDR1 and CDR2 are SGHDT and YYEEEE. The CDR3 is CASSGDRVAGANVLTL.

This clonotype was seen a handful of times. V usage is TRBV18 and J usage is TRBJ1-1; 8 nucleotides align to TRBD1. This CDR3 spans 14 amino acids. The V gene's germline CDR1 is KGHSH and CDR2 LQKENI. The J segment lost 4 bases and the V segment lost 4 bases, leaving 5 bases of the junction unmatched. CDR3 protein: CASSQQGDGTEAFF. For the CDR3, the DNA is TGTGCCAGCTCACAACAGGGGGACGGCACTGAAGCTTTCTTT.

This clonotype was observed at least ten times. CDR3 residues: CASSLTGWSYEQYF. The CDR3 DNA sequence: TGCGCCAGCAGCTTGACAGGATGGTCCTACGAGCAGTACTTC. The V call is TRBV5-1, the J call TRBJ2-7, with D maybe TRBD1 (5 bases). Between the trimmed V and J ends, which lost 1 base and 1 base, there was a span of 9 bases. This CDR3 has 14 residues. Germline lookup yields CDR1 SGHRS and CDR2 YFSETQ.

This chain uses TRBV2 with TRBJ2-7, with D perhaps being TRBD1 or TRBD2 (6 bases each). V was trimmed by 3 bases and J by 5 bases, leaving 14 bases between them. This CDR3 spans 14 amino acids. Germline V gives CDR1 SNHLY, CDR2 FYNNEI. The CDR3 spells CASSDGARGDEQYF. The CDR3 region has the DNA TGTGCCAGCAGTGATGGGGCAAGGGGGGACGAGCAGTACTTC.

This clonotype was found many times. The chain joins TRBV7-2 to TRBJ1-1; a weak D match, TRBD1 (5 bases). Germline V CDR1 and CDR2: SGHTA, FQGNSA. V dropped 1 base and J dropped 3 bases, with 9 bases sitting between them. The CDR3 totals 14 residues. In DNA, the CDR3 is TGTGCCAGCAGCTTAGGGGGCACCTACACTGAAGCTTTCTTT. Translation: CASSLGGTYTEAFF. The full variable domain, completed using reference TRBV7-2 and TRBJ1-1, is GAGVSQSPSNKVTEKGKDVELRCDPISGHTALYWYRQSLGQGLEFLIYFQGNSAPDKSGLPSDRFSAERTGGSVSTLTIQRTQQEDSAVYLCASSLGGTYTEAFFGQGTRLTVV.

At least ten counts were recorded for this clonotype. The chain carries TRBV20-1 and TRBJ1-1, with 8 bases aligning to TRBD1. CDR1 and CDR2 (germline): DFQATT, SNEGSKA (reference sequence). The CDR3 has 14 amino acids. The V gene end was trimmed by 6 bases and the J gene end by 4 bases; junction bases not matched to a gene: 10. CDR3 region: CSAGRTGQATEAFF. The CDR3 DNA follows: TGCAGTGCAGGTCGGACAGGGCAGGCCACTGAAGCTTTCTTT.

This clonotype occurred many times. The gene calls are TRBV7-2 and TRBJ2-7; 7 nucleotides agree with TRBD2. The CDR3 is 13 amino acids. CDR1 is SGHTA, CDR2 FQGNSA, per germline. The ends lost 4 bases at V and 3 bases at J; junction bases unmatched: 3. The CDR3 reads CASSYGLDYEQYF. The CDR3 DNA sequence: TGTGCCAGCAGCTACGGACTAGACTACGAGCAGTACTTC.